Shown below are 24 T cell receptor beta chains from a single sample sequenced in a study of beta chain features in type 1 diabetes. cDNA synthesis used the whole RNA isolate, giving expressed TCRB sequences. TCRdb's copy holds only in-frame clones and misses some; the assay was immunoSEQ multiplex PCR. The table lists around 280,000 clones, around 7.3% of them singletons. Material: central memory CD4+ T cells from blood. The origin of the receptors is a woman aged 18-29 years in good health.

This clone has a handful of counts. As DNA, the CDR3 is TGTGCCAGCAGTGAAAAGACCCAGTACTTC. It is translated as CASSEKTQYF. This sequence joins TRBV2 and TRBJ2-5; D gene unclear. V lost 2 bases, J lost 6 bases, and 1 base lay in between. This CDR3 is 10 amino acids long. In germline, CDR1 is SNHLY, CDR2 FYNNEI.

This chain links TRBV4-2 with TRBJ2-5; 9 positions match TRBD2. V trimming: 1 base; J trimming: 5 bases; junction bases outside the gene matches: 5. The CDR3 is 15 amino acids. Per the germline V gene, CDR1 is LGHNA and CDR2 is YNFKEQ. CDR3 bases: TGTGCCAGCAGCCAAGGAAGCGGGGGGTCGGAGACCCAGTACTTC. This codes for CASSQGSGGSETQYF.

Concerning this clone itself: A far larger clone lies a single base away; this is likely a read error. The sample carries other DNA sequences with the same CDR3. This chain connects TRBV11-3 to TRBJ2-3; D is uncertain. V lost 1 base, J lost 6 bases, and 2 bases lay in between. This CDR3 is built from 11 residues. Looked up from germline, CDR1 is SGHNT and CDR2 is YENEEA. The CDR3 loop is CASSLADTQYF. For the CDR3, the DNA is TGTGCCAGCAGCTTAGCGGATACGCAGTATTTT.

This clone was observed a handful of times. Other DNA sequences within the sample encode an identical CDR3. The chain is built from TRBV7-7 and TRBJ2-5; unclear D gene. Per germline, CDR1 SSHAT and CDR2 FNYEAQ (reference sequence). CDR3 length: 13 residues. V gave up 1 base and J gave up 2 bases, with 5 bases separating them. CDR3 nucleotides: TGTGCCAGCAGCTTAGGACGACAAGAGACCCAGTACTTC. It codes for CASSLGRQETQYF.

This clone was detected a few times. The chain recombines TRBV6-5 with TRBJ1-1, with D tentatively TRBD1 (6 bases). Per germline, CDR1 MNHEY and CDR2 SVGAGI. The CDR3 loop spans 13 amino acids. V lost 6 bases and J 6 bases, leaving 14 bases between the germline ends. CDR3 protein: CASRPWTVSEAFF. Here the CDR3 DNA reads TGTGCCAGCAGACCCTGGACAGTGTCTGAAGCTTTCTTT.

The genes are TRBV5-1 and TRBJ2-2, with unresolved D. The germline V and J ends were trimmed by 7 bases and 3 bases, with 13 bases remaining between them. The CDR3 loop spans 14 amino acids. The germline CDR1 and CDR2 sequences are SGHRS and YFSETQ. In DNA form, the CDR3 reads TGCGCCAGCTATCTCGACACCTACACCGGGGAGCTGTTTTTT. Protein: CASYLDTYTGELFF. Looking up the rest from reference TRBV5-1 and TRBJ2-2 gives the full variable domain: KAGVTQTPRYLIKTRGQQVTLSCSPISGHRSVSWYQQTPGQGLQFLFEYFSETQRNKGNFPGRFSGRQFSNSRSEMNVSTLELGDSALYLCASYLDTYTGELFFGEGSRLTVL.

This clone was counted only a few times. The genes are TRBV2 and TRBJ1-4; possibly TRBD1 for D (5 bases). Trimming took off 6 bases at V and 4 bases at J, with 12 bases between the two ends. Germline CDR1 SNHLY, CDR2 FYNNEI. The CDR3 is made up of 14 amino acids. Here the CDR3 reads CASRTQGLNEKLFF. The CDR3 coding sequence is TGTGCCAGCAGAACCCAGGGTCTTAATGAAAAACTGTTTTTT.

A few counts support this clone. The rearrangement links TRBV4-2 to TRBJ2-5; TRBD1 matches 7 bases. V was clipped by 4 bases and J by 0 bases; unmatched bases: 8. Germline CDR1 is LGHNA and CDR2 is YNFKEQ. This CDR3 region has 16 residues. The CDR3 sequence: CASSPGGGGHQETQYF. The CDR3 DNA follows: TGTGCCAGCAGCCCAGGGGGTGGGGGTCACCAAGAGACCCAGTACTTC.

This clone has ten or more counts. Different DNA sequences within this sample yield the same CDR3. This chain links TRBV7-2 with TRBJ1-5; D remains unclear. The V gene's germline CDR1 is SGHTA and CDR2 FQGNSA. The CDR3 runs to 13 residues. V was trimmed by 2 bases and J by 2 bases, leaving 4 bases between them. The CDR3 reads CASSLRGNQPQHF. The DNA for the CDR3 is TGTGCCAGCAGCTTACGAGGCAATCAGCCCCAGCATTTT.

This clone was observed a handful of times. The J gene is TRBJ1-3, the V gene TRBV10-3; the match to TRBD1 covers 9 bases. J was trimmed by 4 bases and V by 3 bases; bases with no gene match: 7. The germline V gene encodes CDR1 ENHRY and CDR2 SYGVKD. This CDR3 contains 16 residues. This CDR3 is CAISDPGTGMGNTIYF. CDR3 DNA: TGTGCCATCAGTGACCCAGGGACAGGGATGGGAAACACCATATATTTT.

This clone was recorded many times. Other DNA variants within this sample encode the same CDR3. This rearrangement joins TRBV6-5 to TRBJ1-3; 8 bases match TRBD1. This CDR3 contains 15 residues. V was clipped by 5 bases and J by 4 bases; unmatched bases: 7. CDR1 is MNHEY, CDR2 SVGAGI, per germline. The CDR3 is CASSLTGTGGNTIYF. CDR3 nucleotide sequence: TGTGCCAGCAGTCTGACCGGGACAGGCGGAAACACCATATATTTT.

The V call is TRBV7-2, the J call TRBJ2-2; D uncertain. The CDR3 loop spans 13 amino acids. CDR1 is SGHTA, CDR2 FQGNSA, per germline. Trimming left V 2 bases short and J 6 bases short, with 7 bases between. In nucleotides, the CDR3 is TGTGCCAGCAGCTTATACGGTCCCGGGGAGCTGTTTTTT. Translation gives CASSLYGPGELFF. The whole variable domain, remainder taken from reference TRBV7-2 and TRBJ2-2, is GAGVSQSPSNKVTEKGKDVELRCDPISGHTALYWYRQSLGQGLEFLIYFQGNSAPDKSGLPSDRFSAERTGGSVSTLTIQRTQQEDSAVYLCASSLYGPGELFFGEGSRLTVL.

J is TRBJ2-1 and V is TRBV7-9, with 10 positions matching TRBD2. The CDR3 has 15 amino acids. Germline-derived CDR1 and CDR2 are SEHNR and FQNEAQ (reference sequence). Losses at the gene ends were 4 bases for V and 10 bases for J; bases not matched to a gene: 10. CDR3 nucleotide sequence: TGTGCCAGCAGCTCAGCGGGAGGGCCTTCTAGAGAGCAGTTCTTC. Its translation is CASSSAGGPSREQFF.

In its sample, this clone was seen a few times. J is TRBJ1-5 and V is TRBV28, with D hard to call. Germline V gene sequence: CDR1 MDHEN, CDR2 SYDVKM. V was cut by 5 bases and J by 4 bases, with 15 bases left in between. CDR3 length: 15 amino acids. DNA of the CDR3: TGTGCCAGCAGTCACTCCCGGACGGGGAATCAGCCCCAGCATTTT. It yields the protein CASSHSRTGNQPQHF.

The J gene is TRBJ2-5, the V gene TRBV2; 8 bases are shared with TRBD1. Germline CDR1 is SNHLY and CDR2 is FYNNEI. The junction had 6 bases not matched to a gene; V was cut back by 6 bases and J by 3 bases. There are 14 residues in the CDR3. CDR3 loop: CASRKETGEETQYF. The CDR3 bases are TGTGCCAGCAGAAAGGAGACAGGGGAAGAGACCCAGTACTTC. The variable domain in full, completed from reference TRBV2 and TRBJ2-5, reads EPEVTQTPSHQVTQMGQEVILRCVPISNHLYFYWYRQILGQKVEFLVSFYNNEISEKSEIFDDQFSVERPDGSNFTLKIRSTKLEDSAMYFCASRKETGEETQYFGPGTRLLVL.

At least ten counts were recorded for this clone. The chain has TRBV11-1 and TRBJ2-2, with a tentative D call TRBD2 (5 bases). V lost 2 bases to trimming and J lost 1 base, with 8 bases between them. Per germline, CDR1 SGHAT and CDR2 FQDESV (reference sequence). The CDR3 runs 15 residues. The CDR3 DNA sequence: TGTGCCAGCAGCTTAATAGCGTTGAACACCGGGGAGCTGTTTTTT. Translated: CASSLIALNTGELFF.

Only a few counts were recorded for this clone. The chain carries TRBV5-4 and TRBJ2-1, with 10 bases lining up with TRBD1. The CDR3 runs to 14 residues. Trimming cost V 3 bases and J 9 bases; bases outside gene matches: 6. The germline CDR1 and CDR2 sequences are SGHNT and YYREEE (reference sequence). The CDR3 spells CASSWGQGNGEQFF. As DNA, the CDR3 is TGTGCCAGCAGCTGGGGACAGGGGAATGGTGAGCAGTTCTTC.

The genes are TRBV7-9 and TRBJ2-7, with a possible D match to TRBD2 (6 bases). The V and J ends lost 4 bases and 3 bases respectively, with 16 bases between them. The CDR3 is 15 residues long. Germline V gives CDR1 SEHNR, CDR2 FQNEAQ (reference sequence). In DNA form, the CDR3 reads TGTGCCAGCAGCTCGAGACTAGATCCCCTCTACGAGCAGTACTTC. Translating it yields CASSSRLDPLYEQYF.

This rearrangement joins TRBV7-2 to TRBJ2-6; D could derive from TRBD1 or TRBD2 (5 bases each). Germline V gene sequence: CDR1 SGHTA, CDR2 FQGNSA. The CDR3 has 15 amino acids. The V and J ends lost 5 bases and 0 bases respectively, with 8 bases between them. The CDR3, as DNA: TGTGCCAGCAGCATAGGGACCTCTGGGGCCAACGTCCTGACTTTC. It translates to CASSIGTSGANVLTF.

This clone appeared many times. Other DNA sequences from this sample encode an identical CDR3 as well. This chain joins TRBV2 and TRBJ2-7; D is undetermined. V lost 2 bases and J lost 4, with 6 bases in between. The CDR3 consists of 12 residues. Germline V lookup: CDR1 SNHLY, CDR2 FYNNEI. The CDR3 is CASSELGYEQYV. The CDR3 DNA follows: TGTGCCAGCAGTGAACTCGGATACGAGCAGTACGTC.

This chain connects TRBV10-2 to TRBJ1-1, with 8 positions matching TRBD1. Trimming took 8 bases from V and 3 from J; bases not matched to a gene: 8. Germline loops: CDR1 WSHSY, CDR2 SAAADI. The CDR3 runs 14 residues. The CDR3 coding sequence is TGCGCCAGCTCTTCGACAGGGGCGGACACTGAAGCTTTCTTT. This translates into CASSSTGADTEAFF.

This clone was counted only a few times. The chain uses TRBV6-6 and TRBJ1-5; D possibly corresponds to TRBD1 (5 bases). This CDR3 region has 14 residues. Between the trimmed V and J ends, which lost 7 bases and 6 bases, there was a span of 16 bases. Germline V gene lookup returns CDR1 MNHNY and CDR2 SVGAGI (reference sequence). The CDR3 DNA reads as TGTGCCAGCATGGCGGGGCCTGTTGGTCAGCCCCAGCATTTT. Translation: CASMAGPVGQPQHF.

In this sample, this clone turned up a few times. The gene calls are TRBV15 and TRBJ2-7; D might be TRBD2 (6 bases). The CDR3 contains 15 residues. Trimming pared 1 base from V and 7 bases from J, leaving 17 bases between. CDR1 and CDR2 (germline): LNHNV, YYDKDF (reference sequence). CDR3 nucleotides: TGTGCCACCAGCAGAGGAGGGGCTGGGACTCCTGAGCAGTACGTC. Translated, it gives CATSRGGAGTPEQYV.

Only a few counts were recorded for this clone. V is TRBV29-1 and J is TRBJ1-4; weak D call: TRBD1 (6 bases). Trimming took off 4 bases at V and 7 bases at J, with 13 bases between the two ends. CDR3 length: 13 amino acids. Per germline, CDR1 SQVTM and CDR2 ANQGSEA. For the CDR3, the DNA is TGCAGCGTTGGACAGGTACACGGTGAAAAACTGTTTTTT. It translates to CSVGQVHGEKLFF.